The 13 T cell receptor beta chains below were found in one sample sequenced in a study of T cell clonality in common variable immunodeficiency. Produced via immunoSEQ multiplex PCR; TCRdb's table is partial and in-frame only. The specimen has tens of thousands of clones, none found just once. Sequences were obtained from peripheral blood mononuclear cells. All receptors come from a person aged 18 to 75 in good health.

The CDR3 here is CASSLSQRGWRGTAPEAFF. Partial CDR3 DNA: TGTGCCAGCAGCCTAAGCCAACGTGGGTGGCGTGGGACAGCCCCTGAA. The chain employs TRBV13 and TRBJ1-1, with 7 bases fitting TRBD1. Sequencing ends 3 residues short of the CDR3 end; the germline J gene provides the rest. CDR1 PRHDT and CDR2 FYEKMQ come from the germline V gene (reference sequence). Trimming cost V 5 bases and J 6 bases; bases outside gene matches: 24. CDR3 length equals 19 residues. Supplemented by reference TRBV13 and TRBJ1-1, the full variable domain reads AAGVIQSPRHLIKEKRETATLKCYPIPRHDTVYWYQQGPGQDPQFLISFYEKMQSDKGSIPDRFSAQQFSDYHSELNMSSLELGDSALYFCASSLSQRGWRGTAPEAFFGQGTRLTVV.

This clone showed up many times. The read stops 3 residues short of the end of the CDR3; the missing end is completed from the germline J gene. The chain links TRBV5-6 to TRBJ2-1; TRBD2 matches at 10 bases. The V gene's germline CDR1 is SGHDT and CDR2 YYEEEE. J was trimmed by 2 bases and V by 3 bases; bases with no gene match: 2. This CDR3 comprises 15 residues. CDR3 sequence: CASSSAGGPYNEQFF. CDR3 DNA (partial): TGTGCCAGCAGCTCAGCGGGAGGGCCCTACAATGAG.

The covered CDR3 bases are TGTGCCAGCAGCTATGGACAGGAAGCCGGGTACGAC. It yields the protein CASSYGQEAGYD. The whole CDR3 region reads CASSYGQEAGYDYTF. The chain joins TRBV6-2 or TRBV6-3 to TRBJ1-2, with TRBD1 matching over 7 bases. The sequence runs out 3 residues before the end of the CDR3; the remainder is reconstructed from the germline J gene. CDR3 length: 15 amino acids. Looked up from germline, CDR1 is MNHEY and CDR2 is SVGEGT.

This clone was observed many times. The read is 3 residues too short to cover the CDR3 end, so that end is filled in from the germline J gene. This chain joins TRBV2 and TRBJ1-1; TRBD1 is a possible D gene (6 bases). The CDR3 is 15 amino acids. Germline-derived CDR1 and CDR2 are SNHLY and FYNNEI. The ends were cut back, 1 base at V and 5 bases at J, with 14 bases in the middle. CDR3 sequence reads: CASSEVGGGGTEAFF. Incomplete CDR3 DNA: TGTGCCAGCAGTGAAGTGGGAGGGGGGGGAACTGAA.

This clone was detected many times. Coverage ceases 3 residues before the CDR3 finishes, and the germline J gene fills in the end. This chain connects TRBV9 to TRBJ2-7; tentatively, D is TRBD2 (5 bases). There are 15 residues in the CDR3. V dropped 3 bases and J dropped 6 bases, with 19 bases sitting between them. Looked up from germline, CDR1 is SGDLS and CDR2 is YYNGEE. The CDR3 bases that were read are TGTGCCAGCAGCGAGGGTTTCGGACTTGATGTCGAG. Translated: CASSEGFGLDVE. In full, the CDR3 is CASSEGFGLDVEQYF.

In this sample, this clone turned up a few times. The CDR3 is cut off 3 residues early in the read; its end comes from the germline J gene. This chain connects TRBV20-1 to TRBJ2-1; TRBD2 might be the D (6 bases). From germline, CDR1 is DFQATT and CDR2 SNEGSKA (reference sequence). This CDR3 spans 14 amino acids. The V end lost 6 bases, the J end lost 1 base, and 13 bases lay between the germline ends. Partial CDR3 DNA: TGCAGTGCCCCGGGACTGGGGTCCTACAATGAG. Its translation is CSAPGLGSYNE. The CDR3, in full, reads CSAPGLGSYNEQFF.

At least ten counts were recorded for this clone. Read sequence stops 3 residues before the CDR3 end, and the germline J gene provides the missing end. The chain joins TRBV10-3 to TRBJ2-2; the D gene is possibly TRBD2 (5 bases). Trimming left V 4 bases short and J 0 bases short, with 9 bases between. Germline V lookup: CDR1 ENHRY, CDR2 SYGVKD. This CDR3 comprises 15 residues. The CDR3 sequence is CAISVAGANTGELFF. The CDR3 bases that were read are TGTGCCATCAGTGTGGCGGGCGCGAACACCGGGGAG.

Ten or more counts support this clone. The sequenced fragment ends 3 residues before the CDR3 boundary, so the rest is inferred from the germline J gene. The rearrangement joins TRBV28 to TRBJ1-5; no reliable D call. The CDR3 runs to 15 residues. Germline V gives CDR1 MDHEN, CDR2 SYDVKM. V lost 3 bases and J lost 3, with 12 bases in between. Partial CDR3 DNA: TGTGCCAGCAGTTTCTCCAGGATTTTCAATCAGCCC. Protein: CASSFSRIFNQP. The whole CDR3 region reads CASSFSRIFNQPQHF.

This clone was counted many times. Incomplete CDR3 DNA: TGTGCCAGCTCACCCCTGGACAGGGGGAACACCGGGGAG. Amino acid sequence: CASSPLDRGNTGE. The whole CDR3 is CASSPLDRGNTGELFF. V gene TRBV18 combines with J gene TRBJ2-2; 9 positions match TRBD1. The read ends 3 residues early relative to the CDR3; the germline J gene fills the gap. The V and J ends lost 3 bases and 1 base, in that order; junction bases with no gene match: 3. CDR1 is KGHSH and CDR2 is LQKENI in the germline V gene. The CDR3 is made up of 16 amino acids.

This clone has ten or more counts. The CDR3 goes on 3 residues after the read ends, and that part is filled in from the germline J gene. V is TRBV5-1 and J is TRBJ1-4; TRBD1 agrees at 8 bases. Trimming cost V 4 bases and J 8 bases; bases outside gene matches: 7. Germline-derived CDR1 and CDR2 are SGHRS and YFSETQ. There are 14 residues in the CDR3. The sequenced part of the CDR3 DNA is TGCGCCAGCAGCATGACAGGGGCCGGAGAAAAA. This sequence encodes CASSMTGAGEK. The full CDR3 reads CASSMTGAGEKLFF.

Only a few counts were recorded for this clone. Sequencing ends 3 residues short of the CDR3 end; the germline J gene provides the rest. This chain connects TRBV7-9 to TRBJ2-2, with D unclear. This CDR3 has 15 residues. Germline V gene sequence: CDR1 SEHNR, CDR2 FQNEAQ (reference sequence). CDR3 residues: CASSSSAETPEKLFF. The covered CDR3 bases are TGTGCCAGCAGCTCTTCGGCAGAGACTCCCGAAAAG.

This clone was counted at least ten times. The sequence runs out 3 residues before the end of the CDR3; the remainder is reconstructed from the germline J gene. The gene calls are TRBV19 and TRBJ2-3; tentatively, D is TRBD2 (6 bases). Germline CDR1 is LNHDA and CDR2 is SQIVND (reference sequence). The CDR3 has 16 residues. V was shortened by 0 bases and J by 3 bases, with 13 bases between the two germline ends. The CDR3 is CASSIDPRGTTDTQYF. The DNA read from the CDR3 is TGTGCCAGTAGTATAGATCCCCGCGGGACTACAGATACG.

In this sample, this clone turned up many times. The read comes to an end 3 residues before the CDR3 does, leaving the germline J gene to fill in the end. The V call is TRBV19, the J call TRBJ2-3; D is uncertain. The germline gives CDR1 LNHDA, CDR2 SQIVND (reference sequence). The CDR3 loop spans 13 amino acids. CDR3 sequence reads: CASSMLQQETQYF. The CDR3 DNA, read in part, is TGTGCCAGTAGTATGTTACAGCAAGAGACG.